This entry lists 22 T cell receptor beta chains sequenced from one sample in a study of PD-1 blockade in classical Hodgkin lymphoma. As to time point: cycle 4 day 1 (C4D1), after less than seven weeks of nivolumab. All trial patients relapsed after autologous stem cell transplantation. The repertoire was sequenced with immunoSEQ multiplex PCR; TCRdb's copy has only in-frame clones and lacks some. The sample includes 100,000 or so clones, approximately 89% of them seen just once. Sample: peripheral blood mononuclear cells (PBMCs), taken before the fourth cycle of nivolumab. All receptors derive from a human donor with classical Hodgkin lymphoma.

This sequence joins TRBV27 and TRBJ2-5; 12 bases are a match to TRBD1. Trimming removed 5 bases from V and 4 bases from J; junction bases left unmatched: 5. CDR1 is MNHEY, CDR2 SMNVEV, per germline (reference sequence). CDR3 size: 15 residues. CDR3 in amino acids: CASSPRDRGRETQYF. The CDR3 nucleotides read TGTGCCAGCAGTCCCAGGGACAGGGGGCGAGAGACCCAGTACTTC.

The chain links TRBV19 to TRBJ2-1; D might be TRBD2 (5 bases). The ends were cut back, 5 bases at V and 7 bases at J, with 12 bases in the middle. Germline lookup yields CDR1 LNHDA and CDR2 SQIVND (reference sequence). The CDR3 is made up of 13 amino acids. The CDR3 nucleotides read TGTGCCAGTAGTCGGACTGAAGTGAATGAGCAGTTCTTC. Encoded protein: CASSRTEVNEQFF.

The chain has TRBV2 and TRBJ1-3; D remains unclear. The CDR3 is 20 amino acids. From germline, CDR1 is SNHLY and CDR2 FYNNEI. V was clipped by 0 bases and J by 0 bases, with 21 bases between them. In nucleotides, the CDR3 is TGTGCCAGCAGTGAAGCGGTTATAACGGCCCCAGACCGCTCTGGAAACACCATATATTTT. Translation gives CASSEAVITAPDRSGNTIYF.

The chain uses TRBV7-2 and TRBJ2-7; the D gene is possibly TRBD2 (6 bases). The CDR3 length is 14 residues. V lost 0 bases to trimming and J lost 0 bases, with 6 bases between them. Germline V gives CDR1 SGHTA, CDR2 FQGNSA. The CDR3 DNA sequence: TGTGCCAGCAGCTTAGCGGGAGGCTCCTACGAGCAGTACTTC. Translation: CASSLAGGSYEQYF.

The chain uses TRBV7-2 and TRBJ2-5, with a tentative D call TRBD2 (7 bases). V shed 1 base and J shed 2 bases, with 11 bases lying between them. The CDR3 is made up of 15 amino acids. Germline loops: CDR1 SGHTA, CDR2 FQGNSA. The DNA for the CDR3 is TGTGCCAGCAGCTTAGGCGGGGGCGGGCAAGAGACCCAGTACTTC. Residues: CASSLGGGGQETQYF.

The chain employs TRBV19 and TRBJ2-3; 10 bases are a match to TRBD1. This CDR3 is built from 15 residues. Looked up from germline, CDR1 is LNHDA and CDR2 is SQIVND (reference sequence). J was trimmed by 3 bases and V by 4 bases; bases with no gene match: 4. In DNA form, the CDR3 reads TGTGCCAGTAGTACCAGACAGGGGGCAACAGATACGCAGTATTTT. This translates into CASSTRQGATDTQYF.

This sequence joins TRBV2 and TRBJ2-2; 8 nucleotides align to TRBD2. The CDR3 contains 13 residues. Germline V gene lookup returns CDR1 SNHLY and CDR2 FYNNEI. V lost 5 bases, J lost 6 bases, and 2 bases stayed unmatched. The CDR3 DNA sequence: TGTGCCAGCAGTTTGACTAGCGCCGGGGAGCTGTTTTTT. This sequence encodes CASSLTSAGELFF.

This chain joins TRBV5-4 and TRBJ2-2; the match to TRBD2 covers 9 bases. Germline V gene sequence: CDR1 SGHNT, CDR2 YYREEE (reference sequence). The CDR3 covers 19 residues. The junction had 17 bases not matched to a gene; V was cut back by 4 bases and J by 4 bases. Written as DNA, the CDR3 is TGTGCCAGCAGCCAAGATGGGGAAGCGGGAGGACCGGGCACCGGGGAGCTGTTTTTT. Translation gives CASSQDGEAGGPGTGELFF.

This clone was counted once. The V and J genes are TRBV7-9 and TRBJ2-7, with D unclear. The germline V gene has CDR1 SEHNR and CDR2 FQNEAQ (reference sequence). Trimming left V 1 base short and J 3 bases short, with 7 bases between. The CDR3 is 13 residues long. This CDR3 is CASSLDEFYEQYF. The CDR3 DNA reads TGTGCCAGCAGCTTAGACGAGTTCTACGAGCAGTACTTC.

The CDR3 bases are TGTGCCAGCAGTGAACGACAGGGTGATGGCTACACCTTC. Protein sequence: CASSERQGDGYTF. The chain carries TRBV25-1 and TRBJ1-2; 7 bases map to TRBD1. CDR1 is MGHDK and CDR2 is SYGVNS in the germline V gene. Trimming at V came to 2 bases and at J to 6 bases, leaving 3 bases not matched to a gene. This CDR3 spans 13 amino acids.

V usage is TRBV9 and J usage is TRBJ1-4; TRBD1 matches at 8 bases. The germline gives CDR1 SGDLS, CDR2 YYNGEE. This CDR3 has 20 amino acids. The junction had 17 bases not matched to a gene; V was cut back by 0 bases and J by 4 bases. DNA for the CDR3: TGTGCCAGCAGCGTAGGAGAGGTCCCGGGACAGGAGATAAATAATGAAAAACTGTTTTTT. Amino acids: CASSVGEVPGQEINNEKLFF.

The V and J genes are TRBV19 and TRBJ1-5; 7 nucleotides agree with TRBD1. J was trimmed by 4 bases and V by 7 bases; bases with no gene match: 4. The CDR3 contains 13 residues. Germline values: CDR1 LNHDA, CDR2 SQIVND (reference sequence). The CDR3 loop is CASTQGINQPQHF. The CDR3, as DNA: TGTGCCAGTACACAGGGGATTAATCAGCCCCAGCATTTT.

The chain employs TRBV6-6 and TRBJ2-3; no clear D. Looked up from germline, CDR1 is MNHNY and CDR2 is SVGAGI (reference sequence). Deletions cut 5 bases from V and 2 bases from J, with 14 bases between. CDR3 length equals 15 residues. The CDR3 loop is CASSPWMDDTDTQYF. The CDR3, as DNA: TGTGCCAGCAGTCCCTGGATGGACGACACAGATACGCAGTATTTT.

The rearrangement links TRBV5-8 to TRBJ2-5; tentatively, D is TRBD1 (6 bases). CDR1 and CDR2 (germline): SGHTS, YDEGEE. The CDR3 totals 17 residues. The V end lost 1 base, the J end lost 4 bases, and 20 bases lay between the germline ends. CDR3 protein: CASSLLRFRDNGETQYF. As DNA, the CDR3 is TGTGCCAGCAGCTTGTTGCGGTTCAGGGACAATGGAGAGACCCAGTACTTC.

J is TRBJ2-3 and V is TRBV5-1; 10 bases align to TRBD2. The CDR3 has 14 residues. Germline V gene data show CDR1 as SGHRS and CDR2 as YFSETQ. V shed 6 bases and J 2 bases; nucleotides not matched to a gene: 3. Here the CDR3 DNA reads TGCGCCAGCAAAACTAGCGGGAACACAGATACGCAGTATTTT. It is translated as CASKTSGNTDTQYF.

The V gene is TRBV9, the J gene TRBJ1-4; D call uncertain. The CDR3 is made up of 14 amino acids. Germline CDR1 SGDLS, CDR2 YYNGEE. V lost 1 base, J lost 6 bases, and 10 bases lay in between. The CDR3 DNA follows: TGTGCCAGCAGCGTATGGGGTTCAGATGAAAAACTGTTTTTT. Protein sequence: CASSVWGSDEKLFF.

V gene TRBV6-1 combines with J gene TRBJ2-3, with D possibly being TRBD2 (6 bases). The length of the CDR3 is 15 residues. Germline assignment: CDR1 MNHNS and CDR2 SASEGT. The germline V and J ends were trimmed by 6 bases and 0 bases, with 13 bases remaining between them. CDR3 protein: CASSGLFSSTDTQYF. The CDR3 region has the DNA TGTGCCAGCAGCGGACTATTTTCTAGCACAGATACGCAGTATTTT.

This chain links TRBV5-6 with TRBJ2-7; D may be TRBD2 (5 bases). The CDR3 is 15 amino acids. Per the germline V gene, CDR1 is SGHDT and CDR2 is YYEEEE. The V gene lost 0 bases and the J gene lost 0 bases, with 10 bases spanning the gap. Written as DNA, the CDR3 is TGTGCCAGCAGCTTGGACGGGGAAAGCTCCTACGAGCAGTACTTC. This translates into CASSLDGESSYEQYF.

J is TRBJ2-1 and V is TRBV19; 13 bases fit TRBD2. Per germline, CDR1 LNHDA and CDR2 SQIVND (reference sequence). The CDR3 is made up of 17 amino acids. Unmatched junction bases numbered 11, after V lost 6 bases and J lost 6 bases. The CDR3 DNA is TGTGCCAGTAGGGACGGTGGGGGGACTAGCGGGATCAATGAGCAGTTCTTC. It specifies CASRDGGGTSGINEQFF.

This sequence joins TRBV7-6 and TRBJ2-1; D call uncertain. The CDR3 length is 14 residues. Germline V gene sequence: CDR1 SGHVS, CDR2 FNYEAQ. V dropped 1 base and J dropped 7 bases, with 11 bases sitting between them. CDR3 residues: CASSLERDLNEQFF. DNA of the CDR3: TGTGCCAGCAGCTTAGAAAGGGATTTAAATGAGCAGTTCTTC.

DNA for the CDR3: TGTGCCAGCAGCTTAGTGCGGGGCCAAAACATTCAGTACTTC. Translation: CASSLVRGQNIQYF. The genes are TRBV7-2 and TRBJ2-4; a possible D gene is TRBD2 (6 bases). V was clipped by 1 base and J by 5 bases, with 9 bases between them. Germline loops: CDR1 SGHTA, CDR2 FQGNSA. The CDR3 loop spans 14 amino acids.

The chain uses TRBV7-8 and TRBJ2-7; D is unresolved. This CDR3 is built from 15 residues. Germline loops: CDR1 SGHVS, CDR2 FQNEAQ. V lost 0 bases, J lost 3 bases, and 12 bases lay in between. The CDR3 bases are TGTGCCAGCAGCTTAGCGGCTAGTCCGGACTACGAGCAGTACTTC. Residues: CASSLAASPDYEQYF.